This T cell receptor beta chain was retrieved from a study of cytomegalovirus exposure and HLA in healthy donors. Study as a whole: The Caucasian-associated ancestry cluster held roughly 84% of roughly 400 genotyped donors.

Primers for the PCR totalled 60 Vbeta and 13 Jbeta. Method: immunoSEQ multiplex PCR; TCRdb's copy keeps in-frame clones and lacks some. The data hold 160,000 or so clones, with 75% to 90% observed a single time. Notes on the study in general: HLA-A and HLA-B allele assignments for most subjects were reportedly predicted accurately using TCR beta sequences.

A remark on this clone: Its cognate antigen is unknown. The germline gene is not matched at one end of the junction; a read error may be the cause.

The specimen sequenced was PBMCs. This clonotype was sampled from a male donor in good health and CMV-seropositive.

The DNA for the CDR3 is TGTTCCAGCAGCTTTGGACAGGGGAAGGGCTACACCTTC. It is translated as CSSSFGQGKGYTF. The chain links TRBV7-9 to TRBJ1-2; TRBD1 agrees at 9 bases. The CDR3 runs to 13 residues. Germline V lookup: CDR1 SEHNR, CDR2 FQNEAQ (reference sequence).